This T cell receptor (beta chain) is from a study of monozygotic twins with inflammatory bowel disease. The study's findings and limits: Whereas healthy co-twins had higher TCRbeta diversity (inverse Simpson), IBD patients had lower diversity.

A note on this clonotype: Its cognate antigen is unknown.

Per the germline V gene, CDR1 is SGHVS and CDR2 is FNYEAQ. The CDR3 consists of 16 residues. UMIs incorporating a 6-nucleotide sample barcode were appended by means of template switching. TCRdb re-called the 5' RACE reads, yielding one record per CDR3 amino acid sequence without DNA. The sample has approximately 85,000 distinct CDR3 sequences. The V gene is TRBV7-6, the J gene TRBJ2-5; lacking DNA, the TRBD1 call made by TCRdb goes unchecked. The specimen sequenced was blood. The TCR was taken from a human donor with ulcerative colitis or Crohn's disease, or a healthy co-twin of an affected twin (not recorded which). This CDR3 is CASSLAGGARAETQYF.